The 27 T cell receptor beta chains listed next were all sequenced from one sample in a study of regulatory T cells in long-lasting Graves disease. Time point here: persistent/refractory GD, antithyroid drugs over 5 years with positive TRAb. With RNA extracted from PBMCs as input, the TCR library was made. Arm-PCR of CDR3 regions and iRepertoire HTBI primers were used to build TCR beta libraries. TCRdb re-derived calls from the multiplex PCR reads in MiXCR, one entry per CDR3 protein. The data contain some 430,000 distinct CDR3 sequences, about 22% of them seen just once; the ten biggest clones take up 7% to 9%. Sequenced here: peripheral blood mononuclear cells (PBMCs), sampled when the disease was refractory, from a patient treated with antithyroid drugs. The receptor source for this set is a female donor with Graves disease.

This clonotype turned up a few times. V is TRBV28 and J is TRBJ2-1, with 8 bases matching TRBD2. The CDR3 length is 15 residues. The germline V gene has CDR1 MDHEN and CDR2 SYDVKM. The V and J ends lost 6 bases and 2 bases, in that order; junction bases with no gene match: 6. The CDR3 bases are TGTGCCAGCAGCGCCGGGGGGGGGCCCTACAATGAGCAGTTCTTC. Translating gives CASSAGGGPYNEQFF.

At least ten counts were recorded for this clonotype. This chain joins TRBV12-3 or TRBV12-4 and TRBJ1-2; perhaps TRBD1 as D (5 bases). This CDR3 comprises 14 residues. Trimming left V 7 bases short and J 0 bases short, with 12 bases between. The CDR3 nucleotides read TGTGCCAGCACCTCGGGGCAAACTAACTATGGCTACACCTTC. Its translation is CASTSGQTNYGYTF.

The CDR3, as DNA: TGCAGTGCCCCGCAGGGGGAAAGGGAGTTCTTC. Its translation: CSAPQGEREFF. This chain links TRBV20-1 with TRBJ2-1; 7 bases align to TRBD1. V trimming: 6 bases; J trimming: 14 bases; junction bases outside the gene matches: 10. The CDR3 totals 11 residues. Germline CDR1 DFQATT, CDR2 SNEGSKA (reference sequence).

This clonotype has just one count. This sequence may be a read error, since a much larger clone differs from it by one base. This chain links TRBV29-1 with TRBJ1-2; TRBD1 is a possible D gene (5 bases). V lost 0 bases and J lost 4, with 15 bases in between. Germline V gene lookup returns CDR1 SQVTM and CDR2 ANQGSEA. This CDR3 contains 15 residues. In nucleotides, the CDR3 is TGCAGCGTTGAAGAGGGGCACCGAACTAGCTATGGCTACACCTTC. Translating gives CSVEEGHRTSYGYTF.

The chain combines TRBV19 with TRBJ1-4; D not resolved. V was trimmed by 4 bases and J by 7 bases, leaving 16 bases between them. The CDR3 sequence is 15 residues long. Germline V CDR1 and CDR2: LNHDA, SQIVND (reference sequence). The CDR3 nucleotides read TGTGCCAGTAGTACGCTCAAAGGCCCGGGTGAAAAACTGTTTTTT. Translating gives CASSTLKGPGEKLFF.

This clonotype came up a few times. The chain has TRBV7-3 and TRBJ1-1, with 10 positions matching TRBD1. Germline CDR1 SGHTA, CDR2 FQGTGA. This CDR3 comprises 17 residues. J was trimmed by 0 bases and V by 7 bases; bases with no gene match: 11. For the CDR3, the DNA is TGTGCCAGCATCCAAAGACAGGGGGCTTCTATGAACACTGAAGCTTTCTTT. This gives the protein CASIQRQGASMNTEAFF.

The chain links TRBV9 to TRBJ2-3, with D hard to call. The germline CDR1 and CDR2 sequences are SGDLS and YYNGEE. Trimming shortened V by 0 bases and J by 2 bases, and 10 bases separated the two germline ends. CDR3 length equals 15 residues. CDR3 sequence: CASSVEDSPTDTQYF. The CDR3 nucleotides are TGTGCCAGCAGCGTAGAAGACTCCCCCACAGATACGCAGTATTTT.

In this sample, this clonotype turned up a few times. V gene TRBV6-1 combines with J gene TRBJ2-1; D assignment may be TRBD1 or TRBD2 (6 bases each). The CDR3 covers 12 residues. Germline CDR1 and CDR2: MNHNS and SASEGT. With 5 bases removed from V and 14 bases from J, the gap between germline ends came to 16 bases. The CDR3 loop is CASSRDTRREFF. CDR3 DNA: TGTGCCAGCAGTCGGGACACTCGGAGGGAGTTCTTC.

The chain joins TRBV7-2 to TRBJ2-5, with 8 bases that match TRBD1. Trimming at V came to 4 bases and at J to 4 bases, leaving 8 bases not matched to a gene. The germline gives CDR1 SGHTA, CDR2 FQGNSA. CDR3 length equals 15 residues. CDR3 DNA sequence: TGTGCCAGCAGCTACCAGGGGGCAAATAGAGAGACCCAGTACTTC. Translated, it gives CASSYQGANRETQYF.

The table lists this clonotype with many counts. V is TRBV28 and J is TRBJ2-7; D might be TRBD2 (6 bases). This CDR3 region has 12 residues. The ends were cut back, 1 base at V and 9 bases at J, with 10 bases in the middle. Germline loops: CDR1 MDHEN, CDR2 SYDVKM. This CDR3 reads CASSLSGRGQYF. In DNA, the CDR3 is TGTGCCAGCAGTTTATCGGGGCGGGGGCAGTACTTC.

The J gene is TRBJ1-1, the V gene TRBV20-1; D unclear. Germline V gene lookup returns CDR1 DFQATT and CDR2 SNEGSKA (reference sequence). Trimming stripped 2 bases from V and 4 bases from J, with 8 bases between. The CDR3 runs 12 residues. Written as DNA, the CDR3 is TGCAGTGCTAGACTGGGTCCCACTGAAGCTTTCTTT. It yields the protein CSARLGPTEAFF.

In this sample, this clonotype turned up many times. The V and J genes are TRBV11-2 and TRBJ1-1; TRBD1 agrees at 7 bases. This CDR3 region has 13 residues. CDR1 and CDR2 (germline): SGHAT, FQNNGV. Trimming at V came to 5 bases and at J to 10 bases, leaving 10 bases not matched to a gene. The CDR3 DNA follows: TGTGCCAGCAGCCAGGGGGGTACAGTCGGAGCTTTCTTT. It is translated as CASSQGGTVGAFF.

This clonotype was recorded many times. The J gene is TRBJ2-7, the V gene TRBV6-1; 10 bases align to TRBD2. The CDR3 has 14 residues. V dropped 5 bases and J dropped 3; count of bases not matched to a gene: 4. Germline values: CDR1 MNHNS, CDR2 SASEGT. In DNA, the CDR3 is TGTGCCAGCAGTATAGCGGGAGGACTCTACGAGCAGTACTTC. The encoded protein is CASSIAGGLYEQYF.

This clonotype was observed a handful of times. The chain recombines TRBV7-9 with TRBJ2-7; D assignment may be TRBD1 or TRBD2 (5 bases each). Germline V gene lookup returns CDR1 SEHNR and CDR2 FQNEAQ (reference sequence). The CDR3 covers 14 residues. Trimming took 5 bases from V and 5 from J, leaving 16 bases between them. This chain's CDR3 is CASSIGTRQDEQYF. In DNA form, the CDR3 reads TGTGCCAGCAGCATCGGGACCCGGCAAGACGAGCAGTACTTC.

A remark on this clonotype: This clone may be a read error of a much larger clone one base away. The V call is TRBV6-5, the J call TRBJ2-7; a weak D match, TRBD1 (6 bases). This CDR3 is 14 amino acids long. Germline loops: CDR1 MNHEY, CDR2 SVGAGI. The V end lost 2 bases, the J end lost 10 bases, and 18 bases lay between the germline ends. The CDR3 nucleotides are TGTGCCAGCAGTTACACCTACAGGGATGGGGGACAGTACTTC. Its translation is CASSYTYRDGGQYF.

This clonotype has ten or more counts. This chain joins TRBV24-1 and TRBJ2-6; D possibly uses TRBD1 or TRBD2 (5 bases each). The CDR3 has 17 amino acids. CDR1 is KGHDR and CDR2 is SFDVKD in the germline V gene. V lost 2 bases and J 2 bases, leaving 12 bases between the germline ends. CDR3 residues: CATSDSWDEAGANVLTF. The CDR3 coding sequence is TGTGCCACCAGTGATTCCTGGGACGAGGCTGGGGCCAACGTCCTGACTTTC.

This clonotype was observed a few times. The CDR3 loop is CASSVGPLEHNEQFF. CDR3 DNA sequence: TGTGCCAGTAGTGTAGGACCTCTCGAGCACAATGAGCAGTTCTTC. The chain uses TRBV19 and TRBJ2-1; D remains ambiguous. Germline values: CDR1 LNHDA, CDR2 SQIVND (reference sequence). Trimming cost V 5 bases and J 5 bases, with 16 bases left between them. CDR3 size: 15 residues.

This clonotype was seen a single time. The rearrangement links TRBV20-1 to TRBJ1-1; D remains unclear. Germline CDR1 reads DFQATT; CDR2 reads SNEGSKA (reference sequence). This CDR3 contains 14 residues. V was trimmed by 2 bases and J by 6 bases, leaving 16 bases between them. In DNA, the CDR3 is TGCAGTGCTAGACCCCCGGGTAGCGGGGCTGAAGCTTTCTTT. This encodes CSARPPGSGAEAFF.

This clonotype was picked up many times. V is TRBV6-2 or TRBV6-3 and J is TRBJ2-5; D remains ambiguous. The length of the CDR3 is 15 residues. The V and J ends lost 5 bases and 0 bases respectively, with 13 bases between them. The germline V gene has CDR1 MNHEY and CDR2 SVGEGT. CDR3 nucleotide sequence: TGTGCCAGCAGTCCTCCCTTCCGCTACCAAGAGACCCAGTACTTC. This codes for CASSPPFRYQETQYF.

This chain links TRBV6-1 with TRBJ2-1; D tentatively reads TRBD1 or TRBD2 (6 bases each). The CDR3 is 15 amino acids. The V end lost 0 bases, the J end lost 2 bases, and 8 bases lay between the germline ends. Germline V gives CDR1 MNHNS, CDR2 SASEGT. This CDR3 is CASSEAGGPYNEQFF. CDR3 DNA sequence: TGTGCCAGCAGTGAAGCGGGGGGCCCCTACAATGAGCAGTTCTTC.

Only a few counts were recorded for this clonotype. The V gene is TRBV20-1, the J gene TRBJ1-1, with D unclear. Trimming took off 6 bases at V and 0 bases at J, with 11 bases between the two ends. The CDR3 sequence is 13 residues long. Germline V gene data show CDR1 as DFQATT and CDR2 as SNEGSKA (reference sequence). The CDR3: CSAPWGLNTEAFF. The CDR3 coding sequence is TGCAGTGCCCCGTGGGGATTGAACACTGAAGCTTTCTTT.

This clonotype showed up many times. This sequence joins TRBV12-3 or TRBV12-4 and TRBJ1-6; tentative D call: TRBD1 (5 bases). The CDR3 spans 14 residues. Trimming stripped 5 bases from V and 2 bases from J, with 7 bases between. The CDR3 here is CASSRDAYNSPLHF. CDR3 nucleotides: TGTGCCAGCAGTCGGGACGCCTATAATTCACCCCTCCACTTT.

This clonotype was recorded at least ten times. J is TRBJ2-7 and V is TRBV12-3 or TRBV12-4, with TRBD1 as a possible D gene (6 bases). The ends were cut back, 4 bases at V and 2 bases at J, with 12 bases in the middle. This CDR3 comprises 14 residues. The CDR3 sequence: CASSSSTGPYEQYF. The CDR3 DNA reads TGTGCCAGCAGTTCGTCGACAGGACCCTACGAGCAGTACTTC.

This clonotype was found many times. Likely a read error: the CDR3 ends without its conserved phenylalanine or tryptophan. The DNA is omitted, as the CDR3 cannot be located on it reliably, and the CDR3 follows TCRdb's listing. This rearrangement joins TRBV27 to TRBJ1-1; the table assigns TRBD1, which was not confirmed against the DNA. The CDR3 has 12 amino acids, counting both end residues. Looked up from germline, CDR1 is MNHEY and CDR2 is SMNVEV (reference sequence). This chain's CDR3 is CASSAGGQGALQ.

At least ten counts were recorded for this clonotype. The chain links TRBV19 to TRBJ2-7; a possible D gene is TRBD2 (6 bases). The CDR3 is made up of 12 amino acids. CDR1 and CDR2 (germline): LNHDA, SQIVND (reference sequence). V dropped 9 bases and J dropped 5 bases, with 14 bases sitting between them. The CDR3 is CASGPGGHEQYF. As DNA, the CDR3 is TGTGCCAGCGGACCCGGGGGACACGAGCAGTACTTC.

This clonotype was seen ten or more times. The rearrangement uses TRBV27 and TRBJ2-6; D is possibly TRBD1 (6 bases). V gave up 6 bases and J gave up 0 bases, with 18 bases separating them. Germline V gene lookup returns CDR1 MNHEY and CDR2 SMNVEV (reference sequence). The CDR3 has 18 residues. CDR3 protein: CASRPTLGHHSGANVLTF. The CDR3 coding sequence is TGTGCCAGCAGACCCACTCTGGGACACCACTCTGGGGCCAACGTCCTGACTTTC. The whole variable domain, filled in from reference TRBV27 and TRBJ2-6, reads EAQVTQNPRYLITVTGKKLTVTCSQNMNHEYMSWYRQDPGLGLRQIYYSMNVEVTDKGDVPEGYKVSRKEKRNFPLILESPSPNQTSLYFCASRPTLGHHSGANVLTFGAGSRLTVL.

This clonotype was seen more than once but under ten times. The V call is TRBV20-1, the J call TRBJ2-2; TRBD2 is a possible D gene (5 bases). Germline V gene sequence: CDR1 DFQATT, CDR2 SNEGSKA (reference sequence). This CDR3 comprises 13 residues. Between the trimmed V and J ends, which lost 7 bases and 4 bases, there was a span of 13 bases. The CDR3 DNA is TGCAGTGGGGAGCGCTCACCCACCGGGGAGCTGTTTTTT. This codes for CSGERSPTGELFF.